This section outlines one TCR beta chain sequence together with its context. This record comes from a study of blood T cells in healthy people across ages. Trimming removed 2 bases from V and 5 bases from J, with 18 bases in between. The length of the CDR3 is 16 residues. Per the germline V gene, CDR1 is MNHEY and CDR2 is SVGEGT. A sample-barcoded 5' primer and a J-beta primer mix were used in a second PCR of roughly 6 to 12 cycles. CDR3-containing paired-end reads numbering at least 2.5 million came from each sample. TCRdb passed the 5' RACE reads through MiXCR, listing each CDR3 protein once. Of around 1.1 million distinct CDR3 sequences listed, around two fifths are singletons.

Sequenced input: blood. This TCR derives from a man aged 18 to 30 in good health. The chain recombines TRBV6-2 or TRBV6-3 with TRBJ1-1; the D gene is possibly TRBD1 (5 bases). The CDR3 region has the DNA TGTGCCAGCAGTTACGGATCGGGGGGAAGTGGTACTGAAGCTTTCTTT. It yields the protein CASSYGSGGSGTEAFF.